The 6 T cell receptor beta chains below were found in one sample sequenced in a study of human CD8 memory T cell subsets. Libraries for TCR beta were constructed using UMI-labeled 5' RACE. TCRdb reprocessed the 5' RACE reads, with one entry per CDR3 protein and no DNA. The sample shows 12,000 or so distinct CDR3 sequences, and approximately 15% sits with its ten largest clones. The sequencing input was CD8+ T cells from PBMCs. These receptors were collected from a human donor in good health.

This chain links TRBV19 with TRBJ2-7; TCRdb selects TRBD2, and the lack of DNA leaves this call unchecked. The CDR3 sequence is 14 residues long. Per the germline V gene, CDR1 is LNHDA and CDR2 is SQIVND (reference sequence). CDR3 sequence reads: CASSISAGGYEQYF.

CDR3 protein: CASSLAPGEYNSPLHF. The chain has TRBV7-2 and TRBJ1-6; TCRdb picks TRBD1, but there is no DNA to check that call. The germline V gene has CDR1 SGHTA and CDR2 FQGNSA. The CDR3 runs 16 residues.

The chain links TRBV7-6 to TRBJ2-2; TCRdb designates TRBD2, a call that cannot be tested without DNA. Germline CDR1 SGHVS, CDR2 FNYEAQ. The CDR3 loop spans 18 amino acids. CDR3 in amino acids: CASSPTAPGLANTGELFF. Filled out from reference TRBV7-6 and TRBJ2-2, the complete variable domain reads GAGVSQSPRYKVTKRGQDVALRCDPISGHVSLYWYRQALGQGPEFLTYFNYEAQQDKSGLPNDRFSAERPEGSISTLTIQRTEQRDSAMYRCASSPTAPGLANTGELFFGEGSRLTVL.

The rearrangement links TRBV3-1 to TRBJ2-2. The CDR3 is 13 amino acids. Germline CDR1 reads LGHDT; CDR2 reads YNNKEL (reference sequence). CDR3 protein: CASRSFNTGELFF.

The chain links TRBV20-1 to TRBJ2-1; checking the TCRdb D call of TRBD1 is not possible without DNA. The length of the CDR3 is 12 residues. The germline V gene encodes CDR1 DFQATT and CDR2 SNEGSKA (reference sequence). CDR3 sequence: CSAPDRDNEQFF.

This chain uses TRBV20-1 with TRBJ1-2. Per the germline V gene, CDR1 is DFQATT and CDR2 is SNEGSKA (reference sequence). The CDR3 extends over 15 amino acids. CDR3 region: CSARKRQGANYGYTF.